Below, 6 T cell receptor beta chains from the same sample are listed, as sequenced in a study of cytomegalovirus exposure and HLA in healthy donors. The PCR made use of 60 Vbeta and 13 Jbeta primers. This table comes from immunoSEQ multiplex PCR, and its TCRdb copy is limited to in-frame clones, with some not included. The sample has 80,000 or so clones, around 65% seen once. Input material: PBMCs. These receptors came from a man aged 55 to 69 in good health and CMV-seropositive.

The rearrangement joins TRBV27 to TRBJ2-7; 10 nucleotides align to TRBD2. CDR1 and CDR2 from the germline V gene are MNHEY and SMNVEV (reference sequence). V lost 2 bases, J lost 5 bases, and 6 bases stayed unmatched. The CDR3 length is 15 residues. CDR3 bases: TGTGCCAGCAGTTTAGGAGCGGGAGGGCCCCACGAGCAGTACTTC. This gives the protein CASSLGAGGPHEQYF.

This chain connects TRBV27 to TRBJ1-1; D possibly corresponds to TRBD1 (5 bases). The V end was cut by 8 bases, the J end by 0 bases, with 28 bases between. The CDR3 loop spans 19 amino acids. Germline V gene lookup returns CDR1 MNHEY and CDR2 SMNVEV (reference sequence). The CDR3 here is CASQPSRGGRPRMNTEAFF. CDR3 DNA: TGTGCCAGCCAACCTTCTAGGGGCGGACGTCCCAGGATGAACACTGAAGCTTTCTTT.

CDR3 amino acids: CASSLKVWAYGYTF. The CDR3, as DNA: TGTGCCAGCAGCTTAAAGGTGTGGGCCTATGGCTACACCTTC. The chain links TRBV5-6 to TRBJ1-2; D remains ambiguous. CDR3 length equals 14 residues. The V gene's germline CDR1 is SGHDT and CDR2 YYEEEE. The V end was cut by 2 bases, the J end by 4 bases, with 12 bases between. Variable domain in full (rest from reference TRBV5-6 and TRBJ1-2): DAGVTQSPTHLIKTRGQQVTLRCSPKSGHDTVSWYQQALGQGPQFIFQYYEEEERQRGNFPDRFSGHQFPNYSSELNVNALLLGDSALYLCASSLKVWAYGYTFGSGTRLTVV.

The chain employs TRBV5-1 and TRBJ1-1; maybe TRBD1 (6 bases). Trimming took off 4 bases at V and 3 bases at J, with 7 bases between the two ends. From germline, CDR1 is SGHRS and CDR2 YFSETQ. This CDR3 spans 12 amino acids. The CDR3 loop is CASSGQYTEAFF. The CDR3 region has the DNA TGCGCCAGCAGCGGACAGTACACTGAAGCTTTCTTT.

The rearrangement joins TRBV4-2 to TRBJ1-3; 7 positions match TRBD1. V lost 1 base to trimming and J lost 2 bases; unmatched junction nucleotides: 5. The germline V gene has CDR1 LGHNA and CDR2 YNFKEQ. The CDR3 loop spans 16 amino acids. Here the CDR3 DNA reads TGTGCCAGCAGCCAAGGCGCGACAGGGACTGGAAACACCATATATTTT. This encodes CASSQGATGTGNTIYF.

The chain recombines TRBV30 with TRBJ2-7; D is unclear. CDR1 and CDR2 (germline): GTSNPN, SVGIG (reference sequence). This CDR3 spans 12 amino acids. The V end was cut by 0 bases, the J end by 4 bases, with 7 bases between. The CDR3 DNA reads TGTGCCTGGAGTGTATTCGGGTACGAGCAGTACTTC. Protein product: CAWSVFGYEQYF.